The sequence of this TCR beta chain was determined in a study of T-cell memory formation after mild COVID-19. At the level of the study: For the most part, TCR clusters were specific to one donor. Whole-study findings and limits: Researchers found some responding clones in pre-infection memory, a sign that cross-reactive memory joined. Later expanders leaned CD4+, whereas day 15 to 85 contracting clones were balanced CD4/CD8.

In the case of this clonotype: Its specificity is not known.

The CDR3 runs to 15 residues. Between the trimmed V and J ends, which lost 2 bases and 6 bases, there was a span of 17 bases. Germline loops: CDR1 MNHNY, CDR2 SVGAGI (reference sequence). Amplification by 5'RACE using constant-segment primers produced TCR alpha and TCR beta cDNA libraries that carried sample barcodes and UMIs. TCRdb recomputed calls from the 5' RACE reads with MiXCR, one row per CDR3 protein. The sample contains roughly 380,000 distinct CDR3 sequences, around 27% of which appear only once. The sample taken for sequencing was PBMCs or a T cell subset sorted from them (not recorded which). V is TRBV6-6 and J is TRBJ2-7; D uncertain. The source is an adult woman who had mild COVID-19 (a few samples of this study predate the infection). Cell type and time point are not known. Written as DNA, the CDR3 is TGTGCCAGCAGTTACGACATGGGTCTCCCCGGCGAGCAGTACTTC. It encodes CASSYDMGLPGEQYF.